These T cell receptor beta chains were read from a single sample in a study of control samples from healthy donors and cancer patients. Some clones are missing from TCRdb's copy, which holds only in-frame ones; the method was immunoSEQ multiplex PCR. This table has about 120,000 clones, 85% to 90% appearing once. The sequencing input was PBMCs. These receptors came from a woman between 50 and 59 years old with colorectal cancer. CDR3s leave out the opening cysteine and the closing phenylalanine or tryptophan. Fields, in order: V gene, J gene, D gene, CDR3 length, CDR3 protein. D genes are given only for firm matches.

V gene: TRBV28; J gene: TRBJ1-5; D gene: -; CDR3 length: 13; CDR3 protein: ASSPGTISNQPQH
V gene: TRBV28; J gene: TRBJ2-1; D gene: TRBD2; CDR3 length: 14; CDR3 protein: ASSGLAASSYNEQF
V gene: TRBV14; J gene: TRBJ2-3; D gene: TRBD2; CDR3 length: 13; CDR3 protein: ASSQGVSGRDTQY
V gene: TRBV5-1; J gene: TRBJ1-4; D gene: -; CDR3 length: 12; CDR3 protein: ASSLDTWNEKLF
V gene: TRBV18; J gene: TRBJ2-7; D gene: -; CDR3 length: 11; CDR3 protein: ASSPAGDYEQY
V gene: TRBV7-8; J gene: TRBJ1-1; D gene: -; CDR3 length: 13; CDR3 protein: ASSPEQSMNTEAF
V gene: TRBV28; J gene: TRBJ2-7; D gene: TRBD1; CDR3 length: 15; CDR3 protein: ASSPILQGVLTYEQY
V gene: TRBV9; J gene: TRBJ1-4; D gene: -; CDR3 length: 13; CDR3 protein: ASSVGGRRNEKLF
V gene: TRBV3-1/TRBV3-2; J gene: TRBJ2-7; D gene: -; CDR3 length: 10; CDR3 protein: ASSQDLREQY
V gene: TRBV19; J gene: TRBJ1-2; D gene: -; CDR3 length: 11; CDR3 protein: ASSIQGSTGYT